The T cell receptor beta chain under discussion was sequenced for a study of shared clonotypes between healthy human individuals. The wider study: CD8 memory received one plate per donor, CD8 naive two, CD4 memory three and CD4 naive three.

This CDR3 is 14 amino acids long. Germline-derived CDR1 and CDR2 are SGDLS and YYNGEE. The germline V and J ends were trimmed by 6 bases and 3 bases, with 15 bases remaining between them. Cells designated naive CD8 were CD45RO-negative and were positively selected for CCR7, with terminally differentiated effector memory CD45RA+ cells excluded. Donors had no recently reported acute infections or vaccinations and were HIV-negative. Only Caucasian adults living in Nashville, Tennessee served as donors. When replicate PCRs were run on sorted subsets, they used 200 to 250 ng DNA, some 33,000 T cell genomes. Assay: immunoSEQ multiplex PCR; the TCRdb copy retains only in-frame clones and omits some. The sample includes millions of clones, about 92% of them seen just once.

The chain carries TRBV9 and TRBJ1-2; D remains unclear. Sequenced: naive CD8+ T cells from PBMCs. The sequence was collected from a man in his late teens or twenties in good health. Some clones in this sample may be carry-over from other donors' samples. As DNA, the CDR3 is TGTGCCAGCACTCGGGAGGGCAGCGACTATGGCTACACCTTC. Protein: CASTREGSDYGYTF.